A single sample is the source of the 18 T cell receptor beta chains below, sequenced in a study of tumor and adjacent non-tumor tissue in lung cancer. The template was RNA from unsorted bulk tissue. TCRbeta libraries were built with three rounds of nested PCR, modified from ARM-PCR. TCRdb called the multiplex PCR reads again in MiXCR, with one record for every CDR3 protein. The sample records 100,000 to 150,000 distinct CDR3 sequences, 66% being singletons. The sample was lung tumor tissue. The source of these receptors is a man aged 25-45 years with non-small cell lung cancer.

Notes on this clonotype: This may be a read error, as it is one base from a much larger clone. The V call is TRBV6-5, the J call TRBJ2-3; D call uncertain. The CDR3 runs to 14 residues. In germline, CDR1 is MNHEY, CDR2 SVGAGI. CDR3 amino acids: CVSRKGSSTDTQYF. Written as DNA, the CDR3 is TGTGTCAGCAGAAAGGGCAGTAGCACAGATACGCAGTATTTT.

This clonotype was detected many times. The chain is built from TRBV29-1 and TRBJ2-1; D perhaps matches TRBD2 (5 bases). Trimming shortened V by 5 bases and J by 4 bases, and 6 bases separated the two germline ends. This CDR3 is 11 amino acids long. Germline V gene data show CDR1 as SQVTM and CDR2 as ANQGSEA. The CDR3 region has the DNA TGCAGCGTTAGAGGGTACAATGAGCAGTTCTTC. Its translation: CSVRGYNEQFF.

With respect to this clonotype: This may arise from a read error, as a much more abundant clone is one base away. The chain couples TRBV7-8 to TRBJ2-1; TRBD1 matches at 9 bases. V shed 7 bases, J shed 8 bases, and the junction held 15 bases outside the gene matches. The CDR3 is 16 amino acids. CDR1 SGHVS and CDR2 FQNEAQ come from the germline V gene. The CDR3 sequence: CASTPGGTGIDDEQFF. The CDR3 DNA follows: TGTGCCAGCACCCCAGGGGGGACAGGGATAGACGATGAGCAGTTCTTC.

This clonotype showed up many times. The chain is built from TRBV12-3 or TRBV12-4 and TRBJ1-1; D remains unclear. CDR3 length: 15 amino acids. Trimming removed 5 bases from V and 1 base from J, with 14 bases in between. CDR3 region: CASSGYFFGNTEAFF. For the CDR3, the DNA is TGTGCCAGCAGTGGCTACTTCTTCGGGAACACTGAAGCTTTCTTT.

V gene TRBV28 combines with J gene TRBJ2-7; TRBD1 agrees at 7 bases. The CDR3 runs 15 residues. Germline CDR1 and CDR2: MDHEN and SYDVKM. Unmatched junction bases numbered 9, after V lost 6 bases and J lost 1 base. CDR3: CASRPAGTASYEQYF. In nucleotides, the CDR3 is TGTGCCAGCAGACCGGCCGGGACAGCTTCCTACGAGCAGTACTTC.

This clonotype has more than one count but fewer than ten. At one end the junction does not follow the germline gene, possibly because of a read error. The rearrangement joins TRBV11-2 to TRBJ2-3, with 8 bases matching TRBD2. CDR1 is SGHAT, CDR2 FQNNGV, per germline. This CDR3 has 13 residues. In DNA form, the CDR3 reads TGTGCCAGCGGCCGGACTAGCCCAGATACACAGTATTTT. This codes for CASGRTSPDTQYF.

The rearrangement links TRBV20-1 to TRBJ1-2; 10 bases line up with TRBD1. V dropped 0 bases and J dropped 6; count of bases not matched to a gene: 7. From germline, CDR1 is DFQATT and CDR2 SNEGSKA (reference sequence). The CDR3 consists of 15 residues. The CDR3 region is CSARDMRQGADGYTF. The CDR3 coding sequence is TGCAGTGCTAGAGATATGCGACAGGGGGCGGATGGCTACACCTTC.

The rearrangement links TRBV6-5 to TRBJ1-1; D unresolved. The CDR3 extends over 13 amino acids. Germline values: CDR1 MNHEY, CDR2 SVGAGI. The CDR3 spells CANSYRENTEAFF. For the CDR3, the DNA is TGTGCTAACAGCTACCGTGAGAACACTGAAGCTTTCTTT.

The chain has TRBV15 and TRBJ2-7; D not certain. The CDR3 contains 15 residues. Germline V CDR1 and CDR2: LNHNV, YYDKDF (reference sequence). Trimming took off 0 bases at V and 0 bases at J, with 9 bases between the two ends. CDR3 DNA sequence: TGTGCCACCAGCAGAGAGGGCGGTAGCTCCTACGAGCAGTACTTC. Its protein is CATSREGGSSYEQYF.

The rearrangement joins TRBV6-2 or TRBV6-3 to TRBJ2-1; D is unresolved. The CDR3 length is 13 residues. V was cut by 9 bases and J by 5 bases, with 14 bases left in between. Looked up from germline, CDR1 is MNHEY and CDR2 is SVGEGT. DNA of the CDR3: TGTGCCAGAGCGAGAGCGAGAGACAATGAGCAGTTCTTC. Amino acids: CARARARDNEQFF.

Points on this clonotype: The junction does not match germline at one end; this may be a read error. This sequence joins TRBV7-8 and TRBJ1-1; no reliable D call. CDR1 SGHVS and CDR2 FQNEAQ come from the germline V gene. CDR3 length: 14 amino acids. CDR3 sequence reads: CTSSLAAGNTEAFF. The DNA for the CDR3 is TGTACCAGCAGCTTAGCCGCAGGGAACACTGAAGCTTTCTTT.

In its sample, this clonotype was seen a few times. This rearrangement joins TRBV20-1 to TRBJ1-1; D call uncertain. Germline V lookup: CDR1 DFQATT, CDR2 SNEGSKA (reference sequence). V shed 5 bases and J shed 12 bases, with 28 bases lying between them. The CDR3 consists of 15 residues. The CDR3 region has the DNA TGCAGTGCTTACTCGCCGGACTACCGGACCACCGAATCTTTCTTT. It encodes CSAYSPDYRTTESFF.

Concerning this clonotype: Its ends do not fully match the called genes, so a read error is possible. The chain links TRBV20-1 to TRBJ2-2, with 7 bases lining up with TRBD2. Germline V gives CDR1 DFQATT, CDR2 SNEGSKA (reference sequence). This CDR3 region has 13 residues. The CDR3, as DNA: TGCAGAGCTAGCGGTCAGTCGACCGGGGAGCTGTGTTTT. Amino acid sequence: CRASGQSTGELCF.

With regard to this clonotype: The junction departs from germline at one end; a sequencing error may be responsible. The V and J genes are TRBV5-1 and TRBJ2-1; D remains unclear. The CDR3 contains 16 residues. Germline V CDR1 and CDR2: SGHRS, YFSETQ. The CDR3 DNA is TGCGCTAGCAACTTGGGTAGGGCCGTAACCTACAATGAGCAGTTCTTC. Translation gives CASNLGRAVTYNEQFF.

This clonotype has ten or more counts. The CDR3 sequence is CASSQTSGSSYEQYF. The DNA for the CDR3 is TGTGCCAGCAGCCAAACTAGCGGGAGCTCCTACGAGCAGTACTTC. The V gene is TRBV4-2, the J gene TRBJ2-7; 11 bases are shared with TRBD2. The CDR3 runs 15 residues. CDR1 and CDR2 from the germline V gene are LGHNA and YNFKEQ. Unmatched junction bases numbered 0, after V lost 2 bases and J lost 0 bases.

The table lists this clonotype with many counts. The CDR3 loop reads CASSQDPAGTQRGYTF. The CDR3 DNA reads TGCGCCAGCAGCCAAGATCCCGCAGGAACTCAACGCGGCTACACCTTC. The chain joins TRBV4-3 to TRBJ1-2, with unresolved D. The CDR3 totals 16 residues. Per the germline V gene, CDR1 is LGHNA and CDR2 is YSLEER. Trimming cost V 0 bases and J 8 bases, with 19 bases left between them.

The CDR3 region is CRAHSGTGTYNEQFF. The CDR3 DNA follows: TGCAGGGCTCATAGCGGGACGGGGACCTACAATGAGCAGTTCTTC. This chain connects TRBV20-1 to TRBJ2-1; TRBD2 matches at 8 bases. The germline CDR1 and CDR2 sequences are DFQATT and SNEGSKA (reference sequence). CDR3 length: 15 amino acids.

This clonotype was detected a few times. The V and J genes are TRBV5-1 and TRBJ2-5; D unresolved. Looked up from germline, CDR1 is SGHRS and CDR2 is YFSETQ. The V end was cut by 1 base, the J end by 0 bases, with 4 bases between. The CDR3 length is 13 residues. DNA of the CDR3: TGCGCCAGCAGCTTGCAAGACCAAGAGACCCAGTACTTC. Translated: CASSLQDQETQYF.